One and the same sample provided the 21 T cell receptor beta chains below, sequenced in a study of cytomegalovirus exposure and HLA in healthy donors. The PCR contained 60 Vbeta and 13 Jbeta primers. The data were produced by immunoSEQ multiplex PCR, yet TCRdb's version contains in-frame clones alone and is incomplete. The sample includes 110,000 to 150,000 clones. The material sequenced was PBMCs. The receptors originated from a man aged 40-49 years in good health and CMV-seronegative.

The V call is TRBV6-5, the J call TRBJ1-5; a weak D match, TRBD1 (5 bases). The V and J ends lost 6 bases and 3 bases respectively, with 12 bases between them. Germline-derived CDR1 and CDR2 are MNHEY and SVGAGI. CDR3 length equals 14 residues. The DNA of the CDR3 is TGTGCCAGCAGACAAGACAGAAACAATCAGCCCCAGCATTTT. Amino acid sequence: CASRQDRNNQPQHF.

The chain has TRBV6-1 and TRBJ1-6; 7 positions match TRBD1. Unmatched junction bases numbered 7, after V lost 1 base and J lost 10 bases. The CDR3 contains 15 residues. Germline V gene data show CDR1 as MNHNS and CDR2 as SASEGT. The CDR3 nucleotides read TGTGCCAGCAGTGAAGGGAGGAGGGGGCAGTCACCCCTCCACTTT. Amino acids: CASSEGRRGQSPLHF.

In the case of this clone: The sample holds other DNA sequences that translate to the same CDR3. V is TRBV5-4 and J is TRBJ2-7, with 7 bases aligning to TRBD2. This CDR3 spans 15 amino acids. J lost 1 base, V lost 0 bases, and 4 bases had no gene match. Germline values: CDR1 SGHNT, CDR2 YYREEE (reference sequence). CDR3 amino acids: CASSLAGGGSYEQYF. The CDR3 region has the DNA TGTGCCAGCAGCTTGGCGGGGGGAGGATCCTACGAGCAGTACTTC.

The chain uses TRBV5-6 and TRBJ2-7; 9 bases map to TRBD1. This CDR3 has 16 amino acids. With V trimmed by 2 bases and J by 7 bases, 13 bases remained unmatched. The V gene's germline CDR1 is SGHDT and CDR2 YYEEEE. The DNA for the CDR3 is TGTGCCAGCAGCTTCGGACAGGGGATGACCGTCTTGGAGCAGTACTTC. Its translation is CASSFGQGMTVLEQYF.

The chain joins TRBV15 to TRBJ2-6; 9 nucleotides match TRBD1. V shed 5 bases, J shed 2 bases, and the junction held 4 bases outside the gene matches. Per germline, CDR1 LNHNV and CDR2 YYDKDF (reference sequence). There are 16 residues in the CDR3. DNA for the CDR3: TGTGCCACCAGCCGGGGACAGGGAGCTGGGGCCAACGTCCTGACTTTC. Its translation: CATSRGQGAGANVLTF.

The chain couples TRBV5-1 to TRBJ2-7; D might be TRBD1 (6 bases). Trimming removed 4 bases from V and 5 bases from J, with 13 bases in between. Germline V CDR1 and CDR2: SGHRS, YFSETQ. The CDR3 is made up of 13 amino acids. DNA for the CDR3: TGCGCCAGCAGCGCACAGGGTGGCCACGAGCAGTACTTC. Its translation is CASSAQGGHEQYF.

The J gene is TRBJ1-6, the V gene TRBV14; 10 nucleotides match TRBD1. V dropped 6 bases and J dropped 5; count of bases not matched to a gene: 1. From germline, CDR1 is SGHDN and CDR2 FVKESK. The CDR3 contains 14 residues. The CDR3 DNA is TGTGCCAGCAGGGGGACAGGGGATAATTCACCCCTCCACTTT. Its translation is CASRGTGDNSPLHF.

In DNA form, the CDR3 reads TGTGCCAGCAGCTTATCGGGGGACACTGAAGCTTTCTTT. This gives the protein CASSLSGDTEAFF. The chain is built from TRBV11-3 and TRBJ1-1; D may be TRBD1 (5 bases). Germline assignment: CDR1 SGHNT and CDR2 YENEEA. Trimming pared 2 bases from V and 3 bases from J, leaving 7 bases between. The CDR3 is made up of 13 amino acids.

The CDR3 DNA reads as TGTGCCAGCCACAGGACAGGGAGGGACACCATATATTTT. Amino acids: CASHRTGRDTIYF. V usage is TRBV28 and J usage is TRBJ1-3, with 8 bases that match TRBD1. CDR1 and CDR2 from the germline V gene are MDHEN and SYDVKM. CDR3 size: 13 residues. The trim removed 8 bases at V and 8 bases at J, leaving 8 bases unmatched.

The V gene is TRBV10-3, the J gene TRBJ1-5; D call uncertain. The germline gives CDR1 ENHRY, CDR2 SYGVKD. Trimming took 0 bases from V and 4 from J, leaving 7 bases between them. This CDR3 contains 14 residues. The chain's CDR3 is CAISESAGNQPQHF. In DNA form, the CDR3 reads TGTGCCATCAGTGAGTCCGCGGGAAATCAGCCCCAGCATTTT.

The chain couples TRBV7-9 to TRBJ2-5, with 7 bases that match TRBD1. Judging by the DNA end, TRBJ2-7 fits better; the J call may be wrong. The germline gives CDR1 SEHNR, CDR2 FQNEAQ (reference sequence). This CDR3 is 15 amino acids long. DNA for the CDR3: TGTGCCAGCAGCCGCTCGGGACAGAATAGTAACGAGCAGTACTTC. Protein: CASSRSGQNSNEQYF.

The chain joins TRBV7-2 to TRBJ2-2; TRBD1 agrees at 7 bases. Germline V gene lookup returns CDR1 SGHTA and CDR2 FQGNSA. The CDR3 length is 14 residues. J gave up 7 bases and V 5 bases, and 7 bases lay outside the gene matches. This CDR3 reads CASSPGTANGELFF. DNA of the CDR3: TGTGCCAGCAGCCCCGGGACAGCCAACGGGGAGCTGTTTTTT.

The rearrangement uses TRBV7-9 and TRBJ1-2; the D gene is possibly TRBD1 (6 bases). The germline CDR1 and CDR2 sequences are SEHNR and FQNEAQ (reference sequence). The CDR3 is 13 amino acids. V lost 5 bases and J lost 4, with 11 bases in between. As DNA, the CDR3 is TGTGCCAGCAGCCCCTCAGGGGCCTATGGCTACACCTTC. This sequence encodes CASSPSGAYGYTF. The full variable domain, its missing parts supplied by reference TRBV7-9 and TRBJ1-2, is DTGVSQNPRHKITKRGQNVTFRCDPISEHNRLYWYRQTLGQGPEFLTYFQNEAQLEKSRLLSDRFSAERPKGSFSTLEIQRTEQGDSAMYLCASSPSGAYGYTFGSGTRLTVV.

The genes are TRBV7-3 and TRBJ2-7, with 16 bases matching TRBD2. This CDR3 is built from 16 residues. CDR1 is SGHTA, CDR2 FQGTGA, per germline. Germline trimming cut 5 bases from V and 8 bases from J; bases unmatched to any gene: 9. CDR3 DNA: TGTGCCAGCAGCCCCGGGACTAGCGGGGGGGCTGTCAAGCAGTACTTC. Its protein product is CASSPGTSGGAVKQYF.

CDR3 DNA: TGTGCCAGCAGCTTAGAAGGAACAGGGGGATATGGCTACACCTTC. It codes for CASSLEGTGGYGYTF. The chain uses TRBV11-2 and TRBJ1-2; 8 bases align to TRBD1. This CDR3 has 15 residues. Per germline, CDR1 SGHAT and CDR2 FQNNGV. After removal of 0 bases from V and 5 bases from J, the junction contained 5 bases not matched to a gene.

V and J are TRBV7-6 and TRBJ2-1; 8 nucleotides align to TRBD1. V was pared by 1 base and J by 2 bases, with 4 bases of the junction left unmatched. The CDR3 runs to 16 residues. Germline V lookup: CDR1 SGHVS, CDR2 FNYEAQ. CDR3 sequence reads: CASSLGGTGAYNEQFF. DNA of the CDR3: TGTGCCAGCAGCTTAGGTGGGACAGGCGCCTACAATGAGCAGTTCTTC.

The chain links TRBV19 to TRBJ2-7; TRBD1 is a possible D gene (7 bases). V was shortened by 5 bases and J by 3 bases, with 11 bases between the two germline ends. The germline V gene encodes CDR1 LNHDA and CDR2 SQIVND (reference sequence). This CDR3 contains 13 residues. CDR3 DNA sequence: TGTGCCAGTAGTCGCCAGGGGGGCTACGAGCAGTACTTC. It translates to CASSRQGGYEQYF.

This rearrangement joins TRBV5-1 to TRBJ2-7; no firm D call. Per the germline V gene, CDR1 is SGHRS and CDR2 is YFSETQ. The CDR3 has 12 amino acids. V was clipped by 3 bases and J by 1 base, with 5 bases between them. CDR3 sequence: CASSSLSYEQYF. The CDR3, as DNA: TGCGCCAGCAGCTCTTTATCCTACGAGCAGTACTTC.

The J gene is TRBJ2-7, the V gene TRBV5-1; 9 nucleotides line up with TRBD1. The V and J ends lost 5 bases and 5 bases, in that order; junction bases with no gene match: 5. The V gene's germline CDR1 is SGHRS and CDR2 YFSETQ. The CDR3 sequence is 13 residues long. CDR3 protein: CASRRQGGDEQYF. CDR3 coding DNA: TGCGCCAGCAGACGACAGGGGGGGGACGAGCAGTACTTC. Combining the CDR3 with reference TRBV5-1 and TRBJ2-7 gives the whole variable domain KAGVTQTPRYLIKTRGQQVTLSCSPISGHRSVSWYQQTPGQGLQFLFEYFSETQRNKGNFPGRFSGRQFSNSRSEMNVSTLELGDSALYLCASRRQGGDEQYFGPGTRLTVT.

CDR3 residues: CASSEAGGGKNTEAFF. The CDR3 nucleotides are TGTGCCAGCAGTGAAGCCGGAGGGGGCAAGAACACTGAAGCTTTCTTT. The V call is TRBV2, the J call TRBJ1-1; 7 bases line up with TRBD1. The CDR3 consists of 16 residues. The junction had 5 bases not matched to a gene; V was cut back by 0 bases and J by 1 base. Germline CDR1 reads SNHLY; CDR2 reads FYNNEI.

The chain's CDR3 is CASSPIEPEAFF. In DNA, the CDR3 is TGTGCCAGCAGTCCGATAGAGCCTGAAGCTTTCTTT. The V gene is TRBV2, the J gene TRBJ1-1; no firm D call. The CDR3 consists of 12 residues. V was pared by 5 bases and J by 6 bases, with 10 bases between. CDR1 SNHLY and CDR2 FYNNEI come from the germline V gene.